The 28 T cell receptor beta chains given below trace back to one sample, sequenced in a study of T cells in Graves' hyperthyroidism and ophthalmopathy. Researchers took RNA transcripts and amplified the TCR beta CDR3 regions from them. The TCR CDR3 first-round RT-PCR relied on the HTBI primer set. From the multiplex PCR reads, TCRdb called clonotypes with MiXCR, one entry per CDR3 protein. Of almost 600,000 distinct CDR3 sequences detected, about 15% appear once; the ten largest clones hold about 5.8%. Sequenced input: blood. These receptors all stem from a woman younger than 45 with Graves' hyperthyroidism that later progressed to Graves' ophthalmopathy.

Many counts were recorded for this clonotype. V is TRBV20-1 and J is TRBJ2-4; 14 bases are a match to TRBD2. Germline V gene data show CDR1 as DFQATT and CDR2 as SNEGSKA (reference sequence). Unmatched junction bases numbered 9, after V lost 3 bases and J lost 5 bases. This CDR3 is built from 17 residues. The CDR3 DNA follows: TGCAGTGCTAGGCCGACTAGCGGGAGGGCCGGGGAAAACATTCAGTACTTC. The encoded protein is CSARPTSGRAGENIQYF.

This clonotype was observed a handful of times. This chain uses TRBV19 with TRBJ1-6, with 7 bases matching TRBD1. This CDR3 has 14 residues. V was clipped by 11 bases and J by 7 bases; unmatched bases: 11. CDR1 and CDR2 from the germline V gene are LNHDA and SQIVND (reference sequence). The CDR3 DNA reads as TGTGCCTCACGACAGGGCTCCTTGAATTCACCCCTCCACTTT. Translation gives CASRQGSLNSPLHF.

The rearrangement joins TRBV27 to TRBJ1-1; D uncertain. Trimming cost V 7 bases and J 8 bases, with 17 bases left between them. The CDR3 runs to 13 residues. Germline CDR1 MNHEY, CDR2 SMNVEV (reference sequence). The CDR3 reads CASTTTRAGEAFF. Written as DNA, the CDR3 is TGTGCCAGCACTACGACCCGGGCGGGGGAAGCTTTCTTT.

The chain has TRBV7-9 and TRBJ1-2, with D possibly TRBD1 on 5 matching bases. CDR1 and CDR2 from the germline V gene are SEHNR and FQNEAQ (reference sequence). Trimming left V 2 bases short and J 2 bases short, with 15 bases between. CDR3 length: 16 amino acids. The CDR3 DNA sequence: TGTGCCAGCAGCTTATGGGTGGGGACGAAGAACTATGGCTACACCTTC. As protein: CASSLWVGTKNYGYTF.

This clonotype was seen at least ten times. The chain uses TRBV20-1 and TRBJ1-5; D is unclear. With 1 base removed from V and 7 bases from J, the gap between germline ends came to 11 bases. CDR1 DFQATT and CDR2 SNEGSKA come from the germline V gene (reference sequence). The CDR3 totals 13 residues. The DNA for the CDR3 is TGCAGTGCTAGAGCCCCCGTCGCCCAGCCCCAGCATTTT. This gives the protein CSARAPVAQPQHF.

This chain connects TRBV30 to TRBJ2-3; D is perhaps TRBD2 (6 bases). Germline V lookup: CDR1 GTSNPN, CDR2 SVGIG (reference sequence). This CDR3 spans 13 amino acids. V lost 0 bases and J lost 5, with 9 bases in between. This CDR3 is CAWSVPGEDTQYF. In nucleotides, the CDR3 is TGTGCCTGGAGTGTACCGGGGGAAGATACGCAGTATTTT.

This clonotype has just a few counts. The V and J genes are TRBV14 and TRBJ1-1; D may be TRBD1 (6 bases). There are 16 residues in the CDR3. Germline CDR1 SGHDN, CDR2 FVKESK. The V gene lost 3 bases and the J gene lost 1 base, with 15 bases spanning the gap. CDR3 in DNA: TGTGCCAGCAGCCACCAGCTTCGGACAGCGAACACTGAAGCTTTCTTT. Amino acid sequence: CASSHQLRTANTEAFF.

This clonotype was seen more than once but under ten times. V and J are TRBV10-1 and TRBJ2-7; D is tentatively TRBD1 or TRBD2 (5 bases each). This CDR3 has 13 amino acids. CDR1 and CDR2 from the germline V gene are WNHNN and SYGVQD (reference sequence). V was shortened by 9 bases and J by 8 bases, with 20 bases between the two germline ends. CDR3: CASSNRDPAKQYF. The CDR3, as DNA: TGCGCCAGTTCGAACCGGGACCCCGCCAAGCAGTACTTC.

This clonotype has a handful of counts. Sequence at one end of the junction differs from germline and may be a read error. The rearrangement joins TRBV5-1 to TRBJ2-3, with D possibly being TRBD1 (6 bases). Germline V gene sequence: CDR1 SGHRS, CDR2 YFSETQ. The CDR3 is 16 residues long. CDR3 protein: CASSSTHRVGTDTQCF. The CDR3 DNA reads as TGCGCCAGCAGCTCCACCCACAGGGTCGGCACAGATACGCAGTGTTTT. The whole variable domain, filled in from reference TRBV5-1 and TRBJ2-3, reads KAGVTQTPRYLIKTRGQQVTLSCSPISGHRSVSWYQQTPGQGLQFLFEYFSETQRNKGNFPGRFSGRQFSNSRSEMNVSTLELGDSALYLCASSSTHRVGTDTQCFGPGTRLTVL.

The CDR3 nucleotides read TGTGCCAGCAGCCCCGCCCGATTCGGGACGAGGAACACTGAAGCTTTCTTT. Translation: CASSPARFGTRNTEAFF. The genes are TRBV11-1 and TRBJ1-1, with D possibly TRBD1 on 5 matching bases. Per the germline V gene, CDR1 is SGHAT and CDR2 is FQDESV (reference sequence). Between the trimmed V and J ends, which lost 5 bases and 1 base, there was a span of 20 bases. The CDR3 runs 17 residues.

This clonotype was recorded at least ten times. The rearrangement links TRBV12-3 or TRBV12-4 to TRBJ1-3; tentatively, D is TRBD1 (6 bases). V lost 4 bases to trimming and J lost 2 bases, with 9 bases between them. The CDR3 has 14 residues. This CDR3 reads CASSYRTAGNTIYF. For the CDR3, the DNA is TGTGCCAGCAGTTACCGGACAGCTGGAAACACCATATATTTT.

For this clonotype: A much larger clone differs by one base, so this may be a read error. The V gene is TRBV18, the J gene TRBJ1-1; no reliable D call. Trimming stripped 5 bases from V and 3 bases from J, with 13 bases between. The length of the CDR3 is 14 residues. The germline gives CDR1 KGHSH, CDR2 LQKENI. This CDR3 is CASSGLTGDTEAFF. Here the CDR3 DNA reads TGTGCCAGCTCAGGATTAACCGGGGACACTGAAGCTTTCTTT. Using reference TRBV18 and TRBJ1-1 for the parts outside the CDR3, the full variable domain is NAGVMQNPRHLVRRRGQEARLRCSPMKGHSHVYWYRQLPEEGLKFMVYLQKENIIDESGMPKERFSAEFPKEGPSILRIQQVVRGDSAAYFCASSGLTGDTEAFFGQGTRLTVV.

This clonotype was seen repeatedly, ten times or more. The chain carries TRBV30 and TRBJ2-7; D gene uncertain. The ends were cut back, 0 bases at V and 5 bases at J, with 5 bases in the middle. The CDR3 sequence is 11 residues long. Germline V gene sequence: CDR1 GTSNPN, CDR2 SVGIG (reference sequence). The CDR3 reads CAWSVGDEQYF. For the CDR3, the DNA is TGTGCCTGGAGTGTTGGGGACGAGCAGTACTTC.

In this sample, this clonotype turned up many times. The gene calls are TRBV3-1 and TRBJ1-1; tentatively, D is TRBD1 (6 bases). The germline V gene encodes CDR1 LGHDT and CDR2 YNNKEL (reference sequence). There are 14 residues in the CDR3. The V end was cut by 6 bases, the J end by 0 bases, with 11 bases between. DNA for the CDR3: TGTGCCAGCAGTCAGGGACACATGAACACTGAAGCTTTCTTT. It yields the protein CASSQGHMNTEAFF.

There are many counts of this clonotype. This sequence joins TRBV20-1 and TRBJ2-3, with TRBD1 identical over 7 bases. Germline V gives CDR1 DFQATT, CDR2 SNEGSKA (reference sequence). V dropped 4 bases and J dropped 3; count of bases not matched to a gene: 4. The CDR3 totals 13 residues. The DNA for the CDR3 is TGCAGTGCTACAATGACAGGGACAGATACGCAGTATTTT. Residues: CSATMTGTDTQYF.

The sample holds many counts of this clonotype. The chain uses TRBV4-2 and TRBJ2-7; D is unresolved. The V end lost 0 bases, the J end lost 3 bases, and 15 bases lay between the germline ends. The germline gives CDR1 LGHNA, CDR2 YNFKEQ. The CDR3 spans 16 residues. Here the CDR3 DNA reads TGTGCCAGCAGCCAAGATTTGGCAGATAGATACTACGAGCAGTACTTC. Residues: CASSQDLADRYYEQYF.

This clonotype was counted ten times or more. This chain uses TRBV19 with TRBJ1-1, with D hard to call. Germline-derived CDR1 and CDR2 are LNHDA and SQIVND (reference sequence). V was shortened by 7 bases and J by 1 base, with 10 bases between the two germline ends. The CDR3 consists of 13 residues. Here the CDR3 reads CASTFGQNTEAFF. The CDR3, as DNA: TGTGCCAGTACGTTTGGGCAGAACACTGAAGCTTTCTTT.

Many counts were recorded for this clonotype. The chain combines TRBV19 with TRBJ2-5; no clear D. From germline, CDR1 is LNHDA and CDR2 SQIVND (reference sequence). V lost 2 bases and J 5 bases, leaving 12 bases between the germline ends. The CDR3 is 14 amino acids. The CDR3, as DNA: TGTGCCAGTAGTATACAGGCCGATCGGGAGACCCAGTACTTC. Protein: CASSIQADRETQYF. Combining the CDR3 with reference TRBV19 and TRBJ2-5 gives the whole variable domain DGGITQSPKYLFRKEGQNVTLSCEQNLNHDAMYWYRQDPGQGLRLIYYSQIVNDFQKGDIAEGYSVSREKKESFPLTVTSAQKNPTAFYLCASSIQADRETQYFGPGTRLLVL.

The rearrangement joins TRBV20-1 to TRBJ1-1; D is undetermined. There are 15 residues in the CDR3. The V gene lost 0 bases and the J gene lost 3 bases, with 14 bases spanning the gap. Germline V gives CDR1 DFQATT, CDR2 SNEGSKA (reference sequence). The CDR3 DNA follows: TGCAGTGCTAGAGAAGTCGGCAGACTCTACACTGAAGCTTTCTTT. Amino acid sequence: CSAREVGRLYTEAFF.

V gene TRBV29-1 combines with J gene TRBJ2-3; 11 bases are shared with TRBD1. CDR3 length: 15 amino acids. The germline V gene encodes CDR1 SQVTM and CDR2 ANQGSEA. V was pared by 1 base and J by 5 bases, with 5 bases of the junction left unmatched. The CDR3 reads CSVEGTGGPGDTQYF. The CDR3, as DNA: TGCAGCGTTGAAGGGACAGGGGGCCCGGGAGATACGCAGTATTTT.

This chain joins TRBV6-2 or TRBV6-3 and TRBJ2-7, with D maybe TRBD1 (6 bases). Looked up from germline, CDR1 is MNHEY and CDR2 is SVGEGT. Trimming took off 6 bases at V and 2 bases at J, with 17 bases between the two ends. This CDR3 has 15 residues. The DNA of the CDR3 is TGTGCCAGCAGCCCTTCCCTGGGGACACCCTACGAGCAGTACTTC. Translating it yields CASSPSLGTPYEQYF.

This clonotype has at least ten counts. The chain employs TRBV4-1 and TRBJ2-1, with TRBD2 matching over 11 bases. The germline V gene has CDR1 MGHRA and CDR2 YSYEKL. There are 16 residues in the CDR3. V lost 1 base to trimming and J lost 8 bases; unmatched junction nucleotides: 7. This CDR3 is CASSQVGSGRAYEQFF. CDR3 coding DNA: TGCGCCAGCAGCCAAGTGGGTAGCGGGAGGGCCTATGAGCAGTTCTTC.

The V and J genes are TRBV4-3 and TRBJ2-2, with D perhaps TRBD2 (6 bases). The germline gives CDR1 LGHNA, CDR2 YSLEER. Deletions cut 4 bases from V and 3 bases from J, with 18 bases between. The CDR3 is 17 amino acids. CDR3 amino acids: CASSLDRGSAYTGELFF. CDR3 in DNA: TGCGCCAGCAGCCTTGACCGGGGGTCAGCTTACACCGGGGAGCTGTTTTTT.

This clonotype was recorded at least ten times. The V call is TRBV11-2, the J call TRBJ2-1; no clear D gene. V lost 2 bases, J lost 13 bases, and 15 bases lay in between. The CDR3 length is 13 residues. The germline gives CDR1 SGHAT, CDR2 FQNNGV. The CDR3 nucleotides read TGTGCCAGCAGCTTAAGGGTGGGTAATATTCAGTTCTTC. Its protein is CASSLRVGNIQFF. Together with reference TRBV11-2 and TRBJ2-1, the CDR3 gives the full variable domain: EAGVAQSPRYKIIEKRQSVAFWCNPISGHATLYWYQQILGQGPKLLIQFQNNGVVDDSQLPKDRFSAERLKGVDSTLKIQPAKLEDSAVYLCASSLRVGNIQFFGPGTRLTVL.

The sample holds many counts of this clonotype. In nucleotides, the CDR3 is TGTGCCAGCAGACCGGACAGGGGGCAGGTAGAGACCCAGTACTTC. Amino acids: CASRPDRGQVETQYF. The gene calls are TRBV6-1 and TRBJ2-5; 11 bases agree with TRBD1. Per germline, CDR1 MNHNS and CDR2 SASEGT. This CDR3 is 15 amino acids long. Germline trimming cut 6 bases from V and 4 bases from J; bases unmatched to any gene: 7.

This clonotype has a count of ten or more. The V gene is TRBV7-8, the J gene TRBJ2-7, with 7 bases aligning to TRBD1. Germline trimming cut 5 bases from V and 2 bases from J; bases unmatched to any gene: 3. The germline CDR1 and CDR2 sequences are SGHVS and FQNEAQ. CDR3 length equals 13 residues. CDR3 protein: CASSPGGTYEQYF. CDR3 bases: TGTGCCAGCAGCCCAGGGGGAACCTACGAGCAGTACTTC.

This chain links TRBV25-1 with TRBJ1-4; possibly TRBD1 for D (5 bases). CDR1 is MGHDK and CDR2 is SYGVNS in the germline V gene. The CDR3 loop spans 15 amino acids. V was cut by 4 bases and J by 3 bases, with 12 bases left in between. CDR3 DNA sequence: TGTGCCAGCAGTGTCCGGGGCAGGGCTAATGAAAAACTGTTTTTT. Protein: CASSVRGRANEKLFF.

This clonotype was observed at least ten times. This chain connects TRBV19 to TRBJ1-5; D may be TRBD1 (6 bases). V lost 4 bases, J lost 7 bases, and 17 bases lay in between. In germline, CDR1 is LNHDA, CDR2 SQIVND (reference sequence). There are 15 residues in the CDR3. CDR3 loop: CASSTQGVKGQPQHF. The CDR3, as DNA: TGTGCCAGTAGTACACAGGGCGTGAAGGGCCAGCCCCAGCATTTT.